This entry describes one T cell receptor (beta chain). V shed 0 bases and J 2 bases; nucleotides not matched to a gene: 4. There are 16 residues in the CDR3. Germline-derived CDR1 and CDR2 are DFQATT and SNEGSKA (reference sequence). These data are taken from a study of spatial heterogeneity in lung cancer. TCRdb reprocessed the 5' RACE reads with MiXCR, giving one entry per CDR3 protein. This table has approximately 10,000 distinct CDR3 sequences, approximately 15% appearing once. Time point: sample taken at primary tumor resection. No cells were sorted before sequencing. The whole RNA sequenced was extracted from tumor, nontumor lung or frozen PBMC.

The sample consisted of PBMCs, taken at surgery. The chain has TRBV20-1 and TRBJ1-2; 12 bases fit TRBD1. The sequence was collected from a male donor with early-stage non-small cell lung cancer. The chain's CDR3 is CSARDRDRGHNYGYTF. In DNA form, the CDR3 reads TGCAGTGCTAGAGATCGGGACAGGGGGCACAACTATGGCTACACCTTC.